The clone carrying this TCR beta chain was detected many times. Trimming took 7 bases from V and 0 from J, leaving 12 bases between them. This CDR3 is built from 14 residues. Germline V gene lookup returns CDR1 SNHLY and CDR2 FYNNEI. These data come from a study of T cell repertoires in cytomegalovirus infection. As for the study in general: The public TCR beta signatures pointed to both CMV infection and matching HLA type.

Via MiXCR, TCRdb re-called the reads, giving one row per CDR3 protein. Of around 130,000 distinct CDR3 sequences in the sample, 8.8% were seen once. The clonotype comes from a human donor in good health (CMV status not recorded). Some clones in this sample may be carry-over from other donors' samples. The specimen sequenced was PBMCs. The rearrangement joins TRBV2 to TRBJ1-1, with D perhaps TRBD1 (6 bases). The CDR3 coding sequence is TGTGCCAGCAAACAGGGACTAATGAACACTGAAGCTTTCTTT. Its protein is CASKQGLMNTEAFF.